These T cell receptor beta chains were read from a single sample in a study of early T cells in non-severe SARS-CoV-2 infection. In TCRdb, the 5' RACE reads were re-called with MiXCR into one record per CDR3 protein. Among 100,000 to 150,000 distinct CDR3 sequences listed, approximately 15% were seen once. Sequencing input: whole blood. These receptors all stem from an adult who was a healthcare worker with PCR-confirmed SARS-CoV-2 infection or an uninfected control (not recorded which). Both conserved end residues are trimmed from each CDR3. Fields, in order: CDR3 protein, V gene, D gene. The D gene is left open where the match is weak.

CDR3aa: ASSDGSRGRYGYT
v_gene: TRBV6-1
d_gene: -

CDR3aa: ASSPGTNLAYEQY
v_gene: TRBV3-1
d_gene: -

CDR3aa: ASRPPGTWGYT
v_gene: TRBV2
d_gene: -

CDR3aa: ASSEFPGGGYT
v_gene: TRBV25-1
d_gene: TRBD1

CDR3aa: ASSLPWGIGELF
v_gene: TRBV7-2
d_gene: -

CDR3aa: ASRPLTGGQNEQF
v_gene: TRBV3-1
d_gene: TRBD2

CDR3aa: ASSYSYRNEKLF
v_gene: TRBV6-5
d_gene: -

CDR3aa: ASSLAGRRAVTEAF
v_gene: TRBV5-4
d_gene: -

CDR3aa: SARDNTGASNQPQH
v_gene: TRBV20-1
d_gene: TRBD1

CDR3aa: ASSVGDSYEQY
v_gene: TRBV6-1
d_gene: -

CDR3aa: ASQGSGNEKLF
v_gene: TRBV30
d_gene: -

CDR3aa: ASSRLTGSYGYT
v_gene: TRBV4-1
d_gene: TRBD1

CDR3aa: SARGDRGSYEQY
v_gene: TRBV20-1
d_gene: TRBD1

CDR3aa: ASSKRGLADTGELF
v_gene: TRBV18
d_gene: TRBD2

CDR3aa: ASSRTVNLPLH
v_gene: TRBV19
d_gene: -

CDR3aa: ASSLGANQPQH
v_gene: TRBV7-6
d_gene: -

CDR3aa: SAREAGGTYEQY
v_gene: TRBV20-1
d_gene: TRBD2

CDR3aa: ASSSDEGGQY
v_gene: TRBV25-1
d_gene: -

CDR3aa: ASRNLNEQF
v_gene: TRBV2
d_gene: -

CDR3aa: ASKPGLEGVNEQF
v_gene: TRBV3-1
d_gene: TRBD2

CDR3aa: ATSRNNEQF
v_gene: TRBV10-3
d_gene: -

CDR3aa: ASSYGRSYNEQF
v_gene: TRBV6-5
d_gene: -

CDR3aa: ASSLMSGSNQPQH
v_gene: TRBV12-3/TRBV12-4
d_gene: -

CDR3aa: ASSMIPGY
v_gene: TRBV21-1
d_gene: -

CDR3aa: ASSKSGALGNTIY
v_gene: TRBV21-1
d_gene: -

CDR3aa: ASSLALVAGEEQF
v_gene: TRBV12-3/TRBV12-4
d_gene: TRBD2

CDR3aa: ASSDRGRGSDTQY
v_gene: TRBV25-1
d_gene: TRBD1

CDR3aa: SARSRGNTEAF
v_gene: TRBV20-1
d_gene: -

CDR3aa: SVAEGPSLTEAF
v_gene: TRBV29-1
d_gene: -

CDR3aa: SVVDSQTYEQY
v_gene: TRBV29-1
d_gene: -

CDR3aa: ASRRGSPKETQY
v_gene: TRBV2
d_gene: -

CDR3aa: ASISGGLRNTQY
v_gene: TRBV7-2
d_gene: TRBD2

CDR3aa: ACTGLPDEKLF
v_gene: TRBV30
d_gene: -

CDR3aa: ASSQVTVGELF
v_gene: TRBV4-1
d_gene: -

CDR3aa: ASSEARGYNEQF
v_gene: TRBV6-1
d_gene: -

CDR3aa: ASSLGHTEAF
v_gene: TRBV14
d_gene: -

CDR3aa: ASGRNPGLEGGTQY
v_gene: TRBV7-3
d_gene: TRBD2

CDR3aa: ASSGHSSYNEQF
v_gene: TRBV10-2
d_gene: -